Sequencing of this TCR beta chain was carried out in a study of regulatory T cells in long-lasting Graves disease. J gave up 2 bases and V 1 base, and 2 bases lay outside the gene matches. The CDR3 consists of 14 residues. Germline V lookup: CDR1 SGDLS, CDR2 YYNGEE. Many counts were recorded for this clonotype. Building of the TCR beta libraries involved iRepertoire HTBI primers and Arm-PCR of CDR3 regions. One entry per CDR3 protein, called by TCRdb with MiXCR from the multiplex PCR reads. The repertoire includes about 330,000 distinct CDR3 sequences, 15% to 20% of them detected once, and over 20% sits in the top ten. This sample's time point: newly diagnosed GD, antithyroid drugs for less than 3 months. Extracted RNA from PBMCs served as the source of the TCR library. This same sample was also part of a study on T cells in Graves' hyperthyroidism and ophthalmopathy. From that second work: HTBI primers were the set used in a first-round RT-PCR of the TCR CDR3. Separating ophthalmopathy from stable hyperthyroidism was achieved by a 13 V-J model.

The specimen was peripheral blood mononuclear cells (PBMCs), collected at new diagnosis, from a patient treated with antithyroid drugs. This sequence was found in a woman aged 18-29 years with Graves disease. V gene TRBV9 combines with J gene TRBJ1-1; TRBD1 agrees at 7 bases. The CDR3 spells CASSVQGGNTEAFF. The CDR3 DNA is TGTGCCAGCAGCGTACAGGGGGGAAACACTGAAGCTTTCTTT.